This TCR delta chain was sequenced in a study of delta chain sequences of gamma delta T cells (dated by TCRdb to 2016 to 2017). Libraries were prepared through 5' RACE. The reads were generated on an Illumina MiSeq. TCRdb reanalyzed the public reads with the CATT caller, and identical DNA sequences were merged afterwards. Present in this sample are about 2,400 delta-chain clones, roughly 28% of which were seen just once. The ten largest clones take up under 20% of the sample. A word on this clone: Which antigen it targets is not known. Base qualities are not recorded, but no much larger clone differs from it by a single base.

The sequence was collected from a human donor in good health. The specimen sequenced was either unsorted cells or a sorted T cell fraction (not recorded which).

The CDR3 loop reads CACEQLGDTVVSWDTRQMFF. The DNA sequence follows: TGTGCCTGTGAACAACTGGGGGATACGGTCGTTTCCTGGGACACCCGACAGATGTTTTTC. The chain was built from TRDV2 and TRDJ3, with 13 junctional bases fitting TRDD3. As encoded in the germline V gene, CDR1 is GEAIGNYY while CDR2 is EKD. V loses 4 bases at its end and J loses 1 base; junction bases beyond the gene matches: 9. CDR3 length: 20 amino acids, cysteine to phenylalanine. The read is trimmed to its CDR3 DNA, 60 bases read in frame from base 1.